Only a few counts were recorded for the clone carrying this T cell receptor (beta chain). The antigen remains unidentified. The sample carries other DNA sequences with the same CDR3. This entry belongs to a study of cytomegalovirus exposure and HLA in healthy donors. Study conclusions and caveats: Accounts indicate the classifier identified cytomegalovirus status with strong specificity and sensitivity. Clonal expansion, a later analysis showed, was greater in HLA-associated TCR beta chains than in equally common others.

Donors showed nominal health when sampled, although they likely had unrecorded immune exposures. The PCR was carried out with 60 Vbeta primers and 13 Jbeta primers. Sequencing was performed with immunoSEQ multiplex PCR; in TCRdb, only in-frame clones are kept and a portion is missing. The table lists approximately 130,000 clones, about 76% of them singletons. Germline V gene lookup returns CDR1 LGHNA and CDR2 YSLEER. The CDR3 has 14 amino acids. Trimming stripped 1 base from V and 7 bases from J, with 8 bases between. The receptor's source is a man between 18 and 35 years old in good health and CMV-seronegative. Specimen: PBMCs. The chain links TRBV4-3 to TRBJ1-6; a weak D match, TRBD1 (5 bases). The CDR3: CASSQAQGNSPLHF. The DNA of the CDR3 is TGCGCCAGCAGCCAAGCCCAGGGAAATTCACCCCTCCACTTT.